This TCR beta chain was sequenced during a study of blood T cell repertoires in COVID-19. Study in general: The United States, Italy and Spain were the sources of the acute and convalescent COVID-19 samples.

Original data processing: Amplification of reference gene primers provided the estimated nucleated cell counts. Some clones are missing from TCRdb's copy, which holds only in-frame ones; the method was immunoSEQ multiplex PCR. V, J and clone size were drawn from that table, and D and trimming were deduced from the DNA. The data show approximately 150,000 clones, approximately 80% seen once. Donors were grouped by their self-reported clinical history. The study recruited exposed participants who had met a COVID-19 case within 2 weeks before entry. Germline values: CDR1 SGHVS, CDR2 FNYEAQ. The length of the CDR3 is 15 residues. After removal of 2 bases from V and 3 bases from J, the junction contained 4 bases not matched to a gene.

Sequencing was done on a sample of PBMCs or T cells enriched from blood (not recorded which). This rearrangement joins TRBV7-6 to TRBJ2-7, with 10 bases lining up with TRBD1. The receptor was derived from a man between 65 and 79 years old who had been exposed to COVID-19. CDR3 nucleotides: TGTGCCAGCAGCTTAAGACAGGGGGCAAACTACGAGCAGTACTTC. Residues: CASSLRQGANYEQYF.